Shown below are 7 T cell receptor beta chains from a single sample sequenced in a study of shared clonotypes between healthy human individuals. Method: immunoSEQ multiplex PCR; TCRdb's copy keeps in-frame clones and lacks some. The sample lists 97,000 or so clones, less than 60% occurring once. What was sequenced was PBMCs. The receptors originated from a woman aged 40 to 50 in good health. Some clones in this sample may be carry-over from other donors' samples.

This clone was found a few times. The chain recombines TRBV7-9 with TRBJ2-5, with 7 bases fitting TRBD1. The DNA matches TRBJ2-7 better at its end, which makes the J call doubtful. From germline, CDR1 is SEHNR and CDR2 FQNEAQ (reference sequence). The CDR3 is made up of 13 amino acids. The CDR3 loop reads CASSSGQPYEQYF. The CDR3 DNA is TGTGCCAGCAGCTCGGGACAGCCCTACGAGCAGTACTTC.

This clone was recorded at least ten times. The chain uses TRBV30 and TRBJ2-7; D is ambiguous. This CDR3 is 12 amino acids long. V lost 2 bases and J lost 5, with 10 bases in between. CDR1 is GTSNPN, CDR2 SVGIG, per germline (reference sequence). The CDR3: CAWSPPGDEQYF. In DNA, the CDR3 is TGTGCCTGGAGTCCCCCCGGAGACGAGCAGTACTTC.

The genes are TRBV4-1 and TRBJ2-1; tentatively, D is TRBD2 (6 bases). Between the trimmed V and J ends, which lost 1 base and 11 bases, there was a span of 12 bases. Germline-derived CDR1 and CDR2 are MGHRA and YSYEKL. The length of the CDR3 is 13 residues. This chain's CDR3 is CASSQAEAGKQFF. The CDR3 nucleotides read TGCGCCAGCAGCCAAGCGGAAGCGGGTAAGCAGTTCTTC.

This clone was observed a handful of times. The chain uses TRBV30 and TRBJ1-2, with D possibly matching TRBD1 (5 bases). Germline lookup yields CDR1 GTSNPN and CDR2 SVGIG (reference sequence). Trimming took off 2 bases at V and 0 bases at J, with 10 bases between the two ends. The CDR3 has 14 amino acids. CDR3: CAWSRDRANYGYTF. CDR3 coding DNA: TGTGCCTGGAGTCGGGACCGAGCTAACTATGGCTACACCTTC.

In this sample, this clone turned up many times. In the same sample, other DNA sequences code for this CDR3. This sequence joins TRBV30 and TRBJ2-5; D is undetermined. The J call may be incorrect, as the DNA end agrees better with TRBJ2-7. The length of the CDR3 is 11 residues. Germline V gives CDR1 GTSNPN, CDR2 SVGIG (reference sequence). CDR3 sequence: CAWTAGYEQYF. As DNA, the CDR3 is TGTGCCTGGACGGCCGGTTACGAGCAGTACTTC.

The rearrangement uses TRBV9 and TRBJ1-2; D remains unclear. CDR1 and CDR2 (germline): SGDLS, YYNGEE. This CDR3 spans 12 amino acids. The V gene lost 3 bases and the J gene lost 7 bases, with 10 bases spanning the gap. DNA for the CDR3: TGTGCCAGCAGCGCCCCAGAGGGTGGCTACACCTTC. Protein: CASSAPEGGYTF.

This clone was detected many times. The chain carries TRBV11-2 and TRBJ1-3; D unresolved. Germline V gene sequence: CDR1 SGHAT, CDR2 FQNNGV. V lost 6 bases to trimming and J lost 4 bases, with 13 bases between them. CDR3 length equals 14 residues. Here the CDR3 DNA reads TGTGCCAGCAGACCTGACGGATCAGGAAACACCATATATTTT. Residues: CASRPDGSGNTIYF.